This T cell receptor (beta chain) is drawn from a study of OX40 agonist ivuxolimab in advanced cancers. CDR3 length: 15 residues. Trimming cost V 0 bases and J 4 bases; bases outside gene matches: 4. CDR1 LGHNT and CDR2 FRNRAP come from the germline V gene. This clone occurred a few times. TCRdb keeps only in-frame clones here, not all; method: immunoSEQ multiplex PCR. The table lists around 35,000 clones, about 78% of them singletons. This clonotype was obtained from an adult with an advanced solid tumor such as melanoma, head and neck, liver or kidney cancer. The rearrangement links TRBV12-5 to TRBJ1-2, with 8 positions matching TRBD1. The sample in question was CD4+ or CD8+ T cells sorted from blood, obtained in a trial of the OX40 agonist ivuxolimab. CDR3 amino acids: CASGLVPGGGYGYTF. In DNA form, the CDR3 reads TGTGCTAGTGGTTTGGTACCAGGGGGCGGCTATGGCTACACCTTC.